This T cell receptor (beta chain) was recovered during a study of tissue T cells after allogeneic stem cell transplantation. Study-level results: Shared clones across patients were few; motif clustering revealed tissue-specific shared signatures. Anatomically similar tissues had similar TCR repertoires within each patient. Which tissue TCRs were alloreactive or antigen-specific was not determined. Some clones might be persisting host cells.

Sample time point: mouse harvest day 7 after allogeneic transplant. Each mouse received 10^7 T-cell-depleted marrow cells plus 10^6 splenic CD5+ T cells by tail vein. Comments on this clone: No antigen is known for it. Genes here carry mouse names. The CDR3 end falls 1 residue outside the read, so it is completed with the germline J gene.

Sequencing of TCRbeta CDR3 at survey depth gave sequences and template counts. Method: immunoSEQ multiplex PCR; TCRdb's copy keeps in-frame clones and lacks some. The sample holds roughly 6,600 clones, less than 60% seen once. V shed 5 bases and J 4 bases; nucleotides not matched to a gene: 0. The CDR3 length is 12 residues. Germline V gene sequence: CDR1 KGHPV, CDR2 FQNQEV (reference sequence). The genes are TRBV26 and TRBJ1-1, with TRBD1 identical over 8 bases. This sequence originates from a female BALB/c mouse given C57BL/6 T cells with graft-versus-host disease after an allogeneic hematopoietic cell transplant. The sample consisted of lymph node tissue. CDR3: CASSGQGTEVFF. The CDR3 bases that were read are TGTGCCAGCAGTGGACAGGGCACAGAAGTCTTC.